The present T cell receptor (beta chain) was sequenced within a study of T cells after yellow fever vaccination. Overall study context: Each low-cell-number fraction was prepared by means of SMART-Seq v4 Ultra Low Input.

This clonotype came up a few times. One entry per CDR3 protein results from TCRdb running MiXCR on the 5' RACE reads. This table has 550,000 to 750,000 distinct CDR3 sequences, roughly 14% appearing once. This CDR3 is built from 15 residues. CDR1 DFQATT and CDR2 SNEGSKA come from the germline V gene (reference sequence). Trimming removed 1 base from V and 2 bases from J, with 14 bases in between. The rearrangement links TRBV20-1 to TRBJ2-5, with D unresolved. This receptor was taken from a man aged 25 to 40 who received the YFV17D yellow fever vaccine. The starting material was PBMCs, obtained on the day of the yellow fever booster vaccination. The CDR3 region is CSARGQANLQETQYF. CDR3 nucleotide sequence: TGCAGTGCTAGAGGCCAGGCAAACCTTCAAGAGACCCAGTACTTC.